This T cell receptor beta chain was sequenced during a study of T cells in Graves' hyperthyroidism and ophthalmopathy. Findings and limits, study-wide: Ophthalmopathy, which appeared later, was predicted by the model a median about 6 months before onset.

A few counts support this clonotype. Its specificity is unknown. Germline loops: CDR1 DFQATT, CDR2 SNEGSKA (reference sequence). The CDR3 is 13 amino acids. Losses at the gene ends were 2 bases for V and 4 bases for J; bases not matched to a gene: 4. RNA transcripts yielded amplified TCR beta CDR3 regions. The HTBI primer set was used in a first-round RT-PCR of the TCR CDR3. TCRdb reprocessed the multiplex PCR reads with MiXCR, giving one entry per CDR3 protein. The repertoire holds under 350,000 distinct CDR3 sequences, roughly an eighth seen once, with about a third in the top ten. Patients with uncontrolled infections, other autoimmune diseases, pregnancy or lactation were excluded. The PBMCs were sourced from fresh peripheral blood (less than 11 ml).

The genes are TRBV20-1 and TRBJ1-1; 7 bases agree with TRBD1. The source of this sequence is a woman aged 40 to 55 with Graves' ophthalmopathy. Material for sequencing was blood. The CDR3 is CSARRQGGTEAFF. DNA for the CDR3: TGCAGTGCTAGACGACAGGGCGGCACTGAAGCTTTCTTT.